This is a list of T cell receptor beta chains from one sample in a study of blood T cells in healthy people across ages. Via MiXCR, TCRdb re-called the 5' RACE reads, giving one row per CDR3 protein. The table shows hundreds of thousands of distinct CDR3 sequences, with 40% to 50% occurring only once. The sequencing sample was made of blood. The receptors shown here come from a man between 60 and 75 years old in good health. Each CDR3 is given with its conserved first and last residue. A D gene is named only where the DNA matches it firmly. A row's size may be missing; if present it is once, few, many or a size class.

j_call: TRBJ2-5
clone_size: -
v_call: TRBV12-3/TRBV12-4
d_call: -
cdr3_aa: CASMAQRGETQYF
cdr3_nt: TGTGCCAGCATGGCGCAGCGAGGAGAGACCCAGTACTTC

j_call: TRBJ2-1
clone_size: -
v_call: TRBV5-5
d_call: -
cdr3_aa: CASSPAVTLYNEQFF
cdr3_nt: TGTGCCAGCAGTCCTGCGGTGACCTTATACAATGAGCAGTTCTTC

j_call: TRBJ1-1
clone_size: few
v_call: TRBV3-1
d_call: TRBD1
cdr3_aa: CASSPRDRVGTEAFF
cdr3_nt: TGTGCCAGCAGCCCCCGGGACAGGGTGGGCACTGAAGCTTTCTTT

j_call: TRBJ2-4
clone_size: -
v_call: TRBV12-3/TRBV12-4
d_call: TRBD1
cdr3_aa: CASAVDRGQRLYAKNIQYF
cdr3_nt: TGTGCCAGCGCCGTTGACAGGGGGCAACGATTATATGCCAAAAACATTCAGTACTTC

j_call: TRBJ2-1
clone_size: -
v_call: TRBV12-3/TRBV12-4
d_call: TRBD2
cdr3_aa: CASNLAGGRGNEQFF
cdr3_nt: TGTGCCAGCAATTTAGCGGGGGGCCGGGGTAATGAGCAGTTCTTC

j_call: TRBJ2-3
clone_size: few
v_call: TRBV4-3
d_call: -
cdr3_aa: CASSQVGRTDTQYF
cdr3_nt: TGCGCCAGCAGCCAAGTCGGGCGCACAGATACGCAGTATTTT

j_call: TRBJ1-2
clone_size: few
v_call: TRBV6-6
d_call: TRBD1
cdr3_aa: CALGDRDYGYTF
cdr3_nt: TGTGCCCTAGGGGACAGGGACTATGGCTACACCTTC

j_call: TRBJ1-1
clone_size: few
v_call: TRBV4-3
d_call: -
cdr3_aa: CASSQGTGQNTEAFF
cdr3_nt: TGCGCCAGCAGCCAAGGTACGGGACAGAACACTGAAGCTTTCTTT

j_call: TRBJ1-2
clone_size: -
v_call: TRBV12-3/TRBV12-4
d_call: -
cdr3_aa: CASSLYIGTNYGYTF
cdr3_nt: TGTGCCAGCAGTTTATATATAGGGACAAACTATGGCTACACCTTC

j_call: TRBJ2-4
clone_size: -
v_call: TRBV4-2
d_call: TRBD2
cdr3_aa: CASSQALAGGTNIQYF
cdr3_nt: TGTGCCAGCAGCCAAGCTCTAGCGGGGGGAACGAACATTCAGTACTTC

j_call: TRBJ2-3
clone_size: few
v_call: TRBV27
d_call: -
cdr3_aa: CASTPEALFLDTQYF
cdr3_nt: TGTGCCAGCACCCCCGAAGCCCTCTTTCTAGATACGCAGTATTTT

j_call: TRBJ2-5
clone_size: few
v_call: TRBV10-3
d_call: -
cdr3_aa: CAYGREGDGTQYF
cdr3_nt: TGTGCCTACGGCAGGGAGGGGGATGGGACCCAGTACTTC

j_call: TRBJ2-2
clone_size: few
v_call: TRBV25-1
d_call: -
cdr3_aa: CASSLPRGNTGELFF
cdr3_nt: TGTGCCAGCAGCCTCCCCAGGGGGAACACCGGGGAGCTGTTTTTT

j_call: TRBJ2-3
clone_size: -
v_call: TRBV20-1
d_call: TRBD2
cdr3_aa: CSTLSPRLAGLDTQYF
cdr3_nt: TGCAGTACCCTTAGTCCAAGGCTAGCGGGACTGGATACGCAGTATTTT

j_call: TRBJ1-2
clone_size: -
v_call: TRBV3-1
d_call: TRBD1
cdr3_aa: CASSQTGGPFRVYGYTF
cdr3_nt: TGTGCCAGCAGCCAGACAGGGGGCCCATTCCGGGTCTATGGCTACACCTTC

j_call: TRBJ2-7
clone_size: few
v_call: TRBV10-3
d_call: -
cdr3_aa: CAISDLGRKTYEQYF
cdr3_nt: TGTGCCATCAGTGATCTGGGACGGAAAACCTACGAGCAGTACTTC

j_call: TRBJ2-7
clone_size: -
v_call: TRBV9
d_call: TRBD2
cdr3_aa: CASSPWGGPSPDEQYF
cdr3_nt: TGTGCCAGCAGCCCCTGGGGGGGTCCCTCCCCCGACGAGCAGTACTTC

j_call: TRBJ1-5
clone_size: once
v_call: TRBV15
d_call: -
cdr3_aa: CATSRDLGQPQHF
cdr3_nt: TGTGCCACCAGCAGAGATCTTGGACAGCCCCAGCATTTT

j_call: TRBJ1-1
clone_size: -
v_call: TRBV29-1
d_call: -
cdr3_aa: CSGKGGGERAFF
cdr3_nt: TGCAGCGGGAAGGGGGGGGGTGAAAGAGCTTTCTTT

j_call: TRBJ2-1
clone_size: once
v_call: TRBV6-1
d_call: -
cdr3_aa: CASTPNPNEQFF
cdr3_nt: TGTGCCAGCACCCCGAATCCCAATGAGCAGTTCTTC

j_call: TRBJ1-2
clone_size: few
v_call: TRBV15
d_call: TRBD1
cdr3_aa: CATSRRQGANYGYTF
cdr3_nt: TGTGCCACCAGCAGGAGACAGGGGGCCAACTATGGCTACACCTTC

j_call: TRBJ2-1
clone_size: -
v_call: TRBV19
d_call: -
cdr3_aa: CASSRGIGNDEQFF
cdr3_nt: TGTGCCAGTAGCCGTGGGATCGGGAACGATGAGCAGTTCTTC

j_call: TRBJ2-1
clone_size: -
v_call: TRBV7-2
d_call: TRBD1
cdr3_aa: CASSTDRGAWEQFF
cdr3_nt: TGTGCCAGCAGCACTGACAGGGGAGCATGGGAGCAGTTCTTC

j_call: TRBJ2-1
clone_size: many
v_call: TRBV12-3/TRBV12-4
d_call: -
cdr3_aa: CASSVGPSSEQFF
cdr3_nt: TGTGCCAGCAGTGTCGGGCCAAGCAGTGAGCAGTTCTTC

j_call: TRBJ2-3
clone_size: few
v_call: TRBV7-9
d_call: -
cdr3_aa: CASSLALYGTDTQYF
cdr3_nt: TGTGCCAGCAGCTTAGCGCTTTATGGCACAGATACGCAGTATTTT

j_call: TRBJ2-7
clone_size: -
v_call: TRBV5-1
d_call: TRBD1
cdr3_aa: CASGRQGSYEQYF
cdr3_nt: TGCGCCAGCGGGCGACAGGGAAGCTACGAGCAGTACTTC

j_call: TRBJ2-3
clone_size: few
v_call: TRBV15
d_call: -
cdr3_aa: CATSSERLGNTQYF
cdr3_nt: TGTGCCACCAGCTCCGAGAGGCTAGGGAATACGCAGTATTTT

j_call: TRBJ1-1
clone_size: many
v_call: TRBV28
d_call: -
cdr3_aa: CASSLGQHTEAFF
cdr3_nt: TGTGCCAGCAGTTTAGGGCAGCACACTGAAGCTTTCTTT

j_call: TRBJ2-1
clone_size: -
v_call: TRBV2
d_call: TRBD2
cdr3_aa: CASSALWGGVNEQFF
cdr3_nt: TGTGCCAGCAGTGCCCTGTGGGGGGGGGTCAATGAGCAGTTCTTC

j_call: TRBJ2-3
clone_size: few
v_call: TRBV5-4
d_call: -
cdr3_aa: CASSSGLGSTDTQYF
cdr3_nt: TGTGCCAGCAGCTCCGGACTTGGTAGCACAGATACGCAGTATTTT

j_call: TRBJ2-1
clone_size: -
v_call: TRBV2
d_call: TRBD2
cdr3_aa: CASKIWTSGNEQFF
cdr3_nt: TGTGCCAGCAAGATTTGGACTAGCGGCAATGAGCAGTTCTTC

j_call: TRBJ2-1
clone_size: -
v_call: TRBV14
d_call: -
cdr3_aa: CASSQADYNEQFF
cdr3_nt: TGTGCCAGCAGCCAAGCTGACTACAATGAGCAGTTCTTC

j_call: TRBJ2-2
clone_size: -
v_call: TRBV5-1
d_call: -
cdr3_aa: CASSDGQITGELFF
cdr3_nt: TGCGCCAGCAGCGACGGACAGATCACCGGGGAGCTGTTTTTT

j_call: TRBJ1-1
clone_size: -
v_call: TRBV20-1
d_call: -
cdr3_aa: CSARESQREAFF
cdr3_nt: TGCAGTGCTAGAGAGTCTCAGCGTGAAGCTTTCTTT

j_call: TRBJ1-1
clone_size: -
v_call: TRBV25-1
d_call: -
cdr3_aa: CASRATGVNTEAFF
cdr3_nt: TGTGCCAGCAGGGCCACAGGAGTAAACACTGAAGCTTTCTTT

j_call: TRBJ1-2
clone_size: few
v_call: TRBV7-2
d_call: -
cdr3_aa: CASSLEIPMNYGYTF
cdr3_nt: TGTGCCAGCAGCTTAGAAATCCCAATGAACTATGGCTACACCTTC

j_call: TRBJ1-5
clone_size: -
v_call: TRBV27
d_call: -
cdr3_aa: CASSLPGGNQPQHF
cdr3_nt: TGTGCCAGCAGTTTACCAGGGGGCAATCAGCCCCAGCATTTT

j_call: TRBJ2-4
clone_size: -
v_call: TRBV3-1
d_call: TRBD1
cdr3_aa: CASSRGQGPKNIQYF
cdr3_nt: TGTGCCAGCAGCCGGGGACAGGGACCCAAAAACATTCAGTACTTC

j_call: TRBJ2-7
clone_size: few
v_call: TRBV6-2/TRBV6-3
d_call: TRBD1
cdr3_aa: CASLGQASYEQYF
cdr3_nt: TGTGCCAGCCTTGGACAGGCCTCTTACGAGCAGTACTTC

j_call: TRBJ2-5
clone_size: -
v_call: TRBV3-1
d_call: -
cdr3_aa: CASSQRGAQETQYF
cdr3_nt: TGTGCCAGCAGCCAACGAGGTGCCCAAGAGACCCAGTACTTC

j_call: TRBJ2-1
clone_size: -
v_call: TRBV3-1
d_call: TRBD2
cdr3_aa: CASSPRLARNEQFF
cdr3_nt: TGTGCCAGCAGCCCTAGACTAGCGAGGAATGAGCAGTTCTTC

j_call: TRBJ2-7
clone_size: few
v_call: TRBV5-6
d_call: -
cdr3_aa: CASSSDPGRTYEQYF
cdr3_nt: TGTGCCAGCAGCTCTGACCCGGGGCGGACCTACGAGCAGTACTTC

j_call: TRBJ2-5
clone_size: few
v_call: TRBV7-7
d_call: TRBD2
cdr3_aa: CASSESGEQETQYF
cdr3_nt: TGTGCTAGCAGCGAAAGCGGGGAGCAAGAGACCCAGTACTTC

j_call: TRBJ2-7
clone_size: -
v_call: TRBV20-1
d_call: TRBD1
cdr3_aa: CSAGDRGREQYF
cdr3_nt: TGCAGTGCGGGGGACAGGGGGCGCGAGCAGTACTTC

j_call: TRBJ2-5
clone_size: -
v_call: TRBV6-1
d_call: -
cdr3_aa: CASSEIRKKETQYF
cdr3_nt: TGTGCCAGCAGTGAAATAAGAAAAAAAGAGACCCAGTACTTC

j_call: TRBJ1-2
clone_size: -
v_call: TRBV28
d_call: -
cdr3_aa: CASSYTGYGYTF
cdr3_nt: TGTGCCAGCAGTTATACCGGCTATGGCTACACCTTC

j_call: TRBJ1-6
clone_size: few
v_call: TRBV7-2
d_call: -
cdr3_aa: CASSSQGPGGLNSPLHF
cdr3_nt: TGTGCCAGCAGCTCCCAGGGCCCGGGGGGCCTCAATTCACCCCTCCACTTT